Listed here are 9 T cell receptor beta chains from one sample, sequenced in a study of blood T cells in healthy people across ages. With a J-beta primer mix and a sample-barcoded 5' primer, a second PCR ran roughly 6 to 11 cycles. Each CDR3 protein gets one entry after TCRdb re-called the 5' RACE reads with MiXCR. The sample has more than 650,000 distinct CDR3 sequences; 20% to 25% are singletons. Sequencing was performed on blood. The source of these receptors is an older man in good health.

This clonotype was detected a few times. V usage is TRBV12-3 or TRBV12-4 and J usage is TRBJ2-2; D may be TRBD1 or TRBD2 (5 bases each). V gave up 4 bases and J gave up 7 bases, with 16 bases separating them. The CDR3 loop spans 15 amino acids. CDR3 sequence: CASSSPGPSGGELFF. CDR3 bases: TGTGCCAGCAGTTCACCGGGACCCTCCGGCGGGGAGCTGTTTTTT.

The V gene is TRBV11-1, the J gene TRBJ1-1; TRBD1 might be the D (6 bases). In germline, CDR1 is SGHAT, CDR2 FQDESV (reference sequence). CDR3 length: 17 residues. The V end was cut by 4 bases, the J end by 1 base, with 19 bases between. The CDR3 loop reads CASSSNFGGPRNTEAFF. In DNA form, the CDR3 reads TGTGCCAGCAGCTCCAATTTTGGGGGGCCACGGAACACTGAAGCTTTCTTT. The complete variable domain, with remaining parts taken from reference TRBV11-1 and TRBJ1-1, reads EAEVAQSPRYKITEKSQAVAFWCDPISGHATLYWYRQILGQGPELLVQFQDESVVDDSQLPKDRFSAERLKGVDSTLKIQPAELGDSAMYLCASSSNFGGPRNTEAFFGQGTRLTVV.

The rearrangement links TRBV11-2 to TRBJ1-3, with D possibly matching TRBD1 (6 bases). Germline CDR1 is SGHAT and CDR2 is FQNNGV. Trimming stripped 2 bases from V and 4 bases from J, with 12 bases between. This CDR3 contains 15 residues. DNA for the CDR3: TGTGCCAGCAGCTTATGGACAGTCTCAGGAAACACCATATATTTT. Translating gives CASSLWTVSGNTIYF. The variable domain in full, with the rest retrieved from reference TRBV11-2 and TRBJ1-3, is EAGVAQSPRYKIIEKRQSVAFWCNPISGHATLYWYQQILGQGPKLLIQFQNNGVVDDSQLPKDRFSAERLKGVDSTLKIQPAKLEDSAVYLCASSLWTVSGNTIYFGEGSWLTVV.

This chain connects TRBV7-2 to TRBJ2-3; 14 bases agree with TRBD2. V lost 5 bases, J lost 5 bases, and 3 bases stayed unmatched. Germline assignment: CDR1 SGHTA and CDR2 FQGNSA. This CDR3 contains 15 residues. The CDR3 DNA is TGTGCCAGCAGCCGACTAGCGGGAGGGAAAGATACGCAGTATTTT. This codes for CASSRLAGGKDTQYF.

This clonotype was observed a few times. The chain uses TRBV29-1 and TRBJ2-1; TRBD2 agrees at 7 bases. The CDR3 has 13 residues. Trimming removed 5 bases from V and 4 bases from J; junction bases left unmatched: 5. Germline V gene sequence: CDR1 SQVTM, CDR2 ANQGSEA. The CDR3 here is CSVSASGYNEQFF. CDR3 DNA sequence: TGCAGCGTTTCCGCTAGCGGTTACAATGAGCAGTTCTTC.

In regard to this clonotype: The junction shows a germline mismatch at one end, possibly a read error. DNA of the CDR3: TGCGCCGGCAGTTCTACAGTTAGCTCCTACAATGAGCAGTTCTTC. Encoded protein: CAGSSTVSSYNEQFF. The chain recombines TRBV5-1 with TRBJ2-1; no clear D. This CDR3 is 15 amino acids long. Germline V gene data show CDR1 as SGHRS and CDR2 as YFSETQ.

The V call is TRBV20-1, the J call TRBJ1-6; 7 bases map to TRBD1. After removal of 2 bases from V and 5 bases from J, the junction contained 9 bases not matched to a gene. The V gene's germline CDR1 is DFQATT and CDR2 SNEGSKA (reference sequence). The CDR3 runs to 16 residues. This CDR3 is CSARPSRGIDNSPLHF. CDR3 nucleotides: TGCAGTGCTAGACCCTCCAGGGGGATCGATAATTCACCCCTCCACTTT.

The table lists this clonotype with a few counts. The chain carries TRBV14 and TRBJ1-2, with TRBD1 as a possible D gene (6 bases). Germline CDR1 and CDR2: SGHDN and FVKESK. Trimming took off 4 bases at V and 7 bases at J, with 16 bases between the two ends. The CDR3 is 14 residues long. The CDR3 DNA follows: TGTGCCAGCAGCCCCCTCAAGGCAGGGGCTGGCTACACCTTC. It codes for CASSPLKAGAGYTF.

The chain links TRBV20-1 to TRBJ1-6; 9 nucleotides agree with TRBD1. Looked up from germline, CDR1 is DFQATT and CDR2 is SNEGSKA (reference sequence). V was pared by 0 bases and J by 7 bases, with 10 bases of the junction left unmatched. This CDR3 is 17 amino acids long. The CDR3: CSAREVSTGTGNSPLHF. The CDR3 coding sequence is TGCAGTGCTAGAGAAGTCTCAACCGGGACAGGGAATTCACCCCTCCACTTT.